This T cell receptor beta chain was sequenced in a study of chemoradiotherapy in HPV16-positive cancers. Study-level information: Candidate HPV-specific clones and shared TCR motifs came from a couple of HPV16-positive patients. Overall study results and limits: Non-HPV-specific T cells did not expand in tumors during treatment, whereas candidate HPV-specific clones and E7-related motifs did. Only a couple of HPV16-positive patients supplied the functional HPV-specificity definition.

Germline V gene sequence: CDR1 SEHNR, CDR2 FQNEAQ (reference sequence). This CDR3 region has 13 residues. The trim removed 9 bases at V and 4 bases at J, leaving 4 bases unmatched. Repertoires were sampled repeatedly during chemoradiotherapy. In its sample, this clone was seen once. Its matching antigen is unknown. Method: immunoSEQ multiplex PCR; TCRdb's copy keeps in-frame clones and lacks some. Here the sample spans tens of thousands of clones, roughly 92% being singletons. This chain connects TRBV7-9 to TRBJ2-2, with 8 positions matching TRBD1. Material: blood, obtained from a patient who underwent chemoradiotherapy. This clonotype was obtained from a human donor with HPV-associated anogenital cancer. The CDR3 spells CARQGDLTGELFF. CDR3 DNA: TGTGCCAGACAGGGGGACCTCACCGGGGAGCTGTTTTTT.